The sequence of this T cell receptor beta chain was determined in a study of brain metastases from non-small cell lung cancer. Whole-study results and caveats: Brain metastases shared most TCR repertoire with primaries, with sparse T cells. T-cell infiltration was lower in brain metastases than primaries (P < 0.001). Expanded T-cell clones appeared in approximately 60% of brain metastases over primaries.

Notes on this clone: The target antigen is unknown.

This table comes from immunoSEQ multiplex PCR, and its TCRdb copy is limited to in-frame clones, with some not included. The sample includes thousands of clones, approximately 86% of them seen just once. Germline V gene lookup returns CDR1 SGHTA and CDR2 FQGNSA. The CDR3 consists of 15 residues. Trimming shortened V by 2 bases and J by 2 bases, and 10 bases separated the two germline ends. This clonotype was sampled from a donor over 35 with non-small cell lung cancer. The sample comprised primary lung tumor tissue. V and J are TRBV7-2 and TRBJ2-1; D call uncertain. The CDR3 protein is CASSLTARPYNEQFF. CDR3 coding DNA: TGTGCCAGCAGCTTAACGGCCAGACCCTACAATGAGCAGTTCTTC.